The 9 T cell receptor beta chains listed next were all sequenced from one sample in a study of CD8+ T cells in alopecia areata. Investigators isolated RNA and reverse transcribed it into cDNA to act as the sequencing template. Sequenced by immunoSEQ multiplex PCR; TCRdb stores in-frame clones only, minus some. In the table there are around 300,000 clones, around three fifths of which are singletons. Treatment defined: oral pan-JAK inhibitor, 5-10 mg twice daily. The input for sequencing was CD4+ T cells sorted from blood, taken around week 54, from a patient treated with tofacitinib. These receptors were obtained from a human donor with alopecia areata.

This clone was detected a few times. The chain links TRBV7-3 to TRBJ2-1; 10 bases align to TRBD2. CDR1 and CDR2 (germline): SGHTA, FQGTGA. J lost 5 bases, V lost 5 bases, and 12 bases had no gene match. The CDR3 runs to 17 residues. The CDR3 nucleotides are TGTGCCAGCAGCCCACACCGCAGTAGCGGGGGGAACAATGAGCAGTTCTTC. This gives the protein CASSPHRSSGGNNEQFF.

The rearrangement links TRBV29-1 to TRBJ2-7; D may be TRBD2 (6 bases). Germline V gives CDR1 SQVTM, CDR2 ANQGSEA. This CDR3 has 13 amino acids. V gave up 4 bases and J gave up 3 bases, with 13 bases separating them. The CDR3 loop is CSVGTGTFYEQYF. DNA for the CDR3: TGCAGCGTTGGGACTGGGACTTTCTACGAGCAGTACTTC.

The chain carries TRBV30 and TRBJ2-7; maybe TRBD1 (5 bases). The CDR3 has 13 residues. Germline V gene sequence: CDR1 GTSNPN, CDR2 SVGIG (reference sequence). Trimming stripped 0 bases from V and 2 bases from J, with 8 bases between. The CDR3 loop is CAWSVWGAYEQYF. The CDR3 DNA sequence: TGTGCCTGGAGTGTATGGGGCGCCTACGAGCAGTACTTC. The full variable domain, in which reference TRBV30 and TRBJ2-7 provide the parts outside the CDR3, is SQTIHQWPATLVQPVGSPLSLECTVEGTSNPNLYWYRQAAGRGLQLLFYSVGIGQISSEVPQNLSASRPQDRQFILSSKKLLLSDSGFYLCAWSVWGAYEQYFGPGTRLTVT.

This clone came up once. The same CDR3 can be traced to other DNA sequences in this sample. The chain carries TRBV5-1 and TRBJ2-7, with D possibly being TRBD1 (5 bases). The CDR3 contains 14 residues. Germline V lookup: CDR1 SGHRS, CDR2 YFSETQ. V lost 4 bases to trimming and J lost 2 bases, with 13 bases between them. CDR3 in DNA: TGCGCCAGCAGCCTCTCCCAGGGTACCTACGAGCAGTACTTC. Its protein product is CASSLSQGTYEQYF.

The chain links TRBV15 to TRBJ1-2, with TRBD1 matching over 8 bases. The CDR3 spans 17 residues. The germline V gene has CDR1 LNHNV and CDR2 YYDKDF (reference sequence). Trimming took 1 base from V and 7 from J; bases not matched to a gene: 14. The CDR3 DNA is TGTGCCACCAGCAGAGTCGGTATCGGGACAGGTCAGGGTGGCTACACCTTC. Its protein product is CATSRVGIGTGQGGYTF.

The rearrangement joins TRBV7-2 to TRBJ1-2; D possibly corresponds to TRBD1 (5 bases). This CDR3 comprises 14 residues. Trimming left V 5 bases short and J 4 bases short, with 14 bases between. CDR1 SGHTA and CDR2 FQGNSA come from the germline V gene. The DNA for the CDR3 is TGTGCCAGCAGCGCTGGGGGGAAATTCTATGGCTACACCTTC. It codes for CASSAGGKFYGYTF.

This clone was counted only a few times. This sequence joins TRBV28 and TRBJ1-2; D not certain. The germline V gene has CDR1 MDHEN and CDR2 SYDVKM. The V and J ends lost 8 bases and 5 bases respectively, with 9 bases between them. The CDR3 sequence is 11 residues long. The DNA of the CDR3 is TGTGCCAGCGACCGAGGATATGGCTACACCTTC. Residues: CASDRGYGYTF.

The V and J genes are TRBV30 and TRBJ2-7; D call uncertain. The length of the CDR3 is 11 residues. The germline V and J ends were trimmed by 2 bases and 5 bases, with 7 bases remaining between them. Germline V lookup: CDR1 GTSNPN, CDR2 SVGIG (reference sequence). The chain's CDR3 is CAWSSTHEQYF. The CDR3, as DNA: TGTGCCTGGAGTTCTACCCACGAGCAGTACTTC.

Ten or more counts support this clone. The chain is built from TRBV4-2 and TRBJ1-4; D uncertain. Per germline, CDR1 LGHNA and CDR2 YNFKEQ. The CDR3 loop spans 11 amino acids. V was trimmed by 11 bases and J by 5 bases, leaving 9 bases between them. The CDR3 loop reads CASRANEKLFF. The DNA of the CDR3 is TGTGCCTCCCGGGCAAATGAAAAACTGTTTTTT.